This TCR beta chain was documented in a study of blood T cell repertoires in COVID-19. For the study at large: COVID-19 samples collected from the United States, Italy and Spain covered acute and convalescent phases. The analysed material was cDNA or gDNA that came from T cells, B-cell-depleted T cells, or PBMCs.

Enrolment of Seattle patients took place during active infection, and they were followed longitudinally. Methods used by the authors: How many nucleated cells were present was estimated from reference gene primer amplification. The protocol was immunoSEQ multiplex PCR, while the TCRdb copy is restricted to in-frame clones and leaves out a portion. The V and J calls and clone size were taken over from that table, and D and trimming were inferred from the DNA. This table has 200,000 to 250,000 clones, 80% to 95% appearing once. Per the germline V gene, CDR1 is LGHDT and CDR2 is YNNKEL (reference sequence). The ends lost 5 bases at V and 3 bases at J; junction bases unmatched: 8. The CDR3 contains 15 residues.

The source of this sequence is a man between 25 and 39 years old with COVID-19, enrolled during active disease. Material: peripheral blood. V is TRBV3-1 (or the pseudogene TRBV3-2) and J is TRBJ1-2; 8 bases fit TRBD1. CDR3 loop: CASSLLQGDYYGYTF. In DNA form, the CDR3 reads TGTGCCAGCAGCTTATTACAGGGGGACTACTATGGCTACACCTTC.